Here is one T cell receptor (beta chain) with its context. Antigen: not known. These data belong to a study of T cell repertoires in cytomegalovirus infection. TCRdb itself ran the reads through MiXCR, one entry per CDR3 protein. The sample yields about 220,000 distinct CDR3 sequences, 35% to 40% seen once. Germline values: CDR1 SGHVT, CDR2 SQSDAQ. This CDR3 contains 14 residues. Trimming pared 5 bases from V and 4 bases from J, leaving 15 bases between. V is TRBV7-4 and J is TRBJ2-7; the D call may be TRBD1 or TRBD2 (5 bases each). The sequence was collected from a human donor in good health (CMV status not recorded). Some clones in this sample may be carry-over from other donors' samples. The source was CD8+ T cells from cultured PBMCs, collected from culture after CMV antigen stimulation. The CDR3 loop reads CASSPPGLAYEQYF. The CDR3, as DNA: TGTGCCAGCAGCCCCCCGGGGCTAGCATACGAGCAGTACTTC.